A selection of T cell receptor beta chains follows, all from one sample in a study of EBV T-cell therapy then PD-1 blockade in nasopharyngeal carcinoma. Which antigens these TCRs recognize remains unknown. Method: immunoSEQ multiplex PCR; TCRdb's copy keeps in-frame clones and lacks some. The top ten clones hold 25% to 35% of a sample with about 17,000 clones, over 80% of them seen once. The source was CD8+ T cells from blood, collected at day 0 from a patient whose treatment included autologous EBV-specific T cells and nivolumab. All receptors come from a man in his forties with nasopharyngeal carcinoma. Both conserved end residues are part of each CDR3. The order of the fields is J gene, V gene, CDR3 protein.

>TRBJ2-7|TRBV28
CATAPVAPPSYEQYF
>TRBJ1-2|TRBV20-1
CSARSRYGYTF
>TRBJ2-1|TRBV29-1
CSVESVAGGRYNEQFF
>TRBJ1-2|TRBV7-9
CACVMRDSDYGYTF
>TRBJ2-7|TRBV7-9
CASSLARGQGGPYEQYF
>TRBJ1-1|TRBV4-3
CASSQDYWHRSGYTEAFF
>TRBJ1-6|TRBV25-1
CASSETGRGVGSPLHF
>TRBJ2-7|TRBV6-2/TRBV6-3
CASSYVIDSPYEQYF
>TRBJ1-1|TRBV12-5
CASGCPTQGAFF
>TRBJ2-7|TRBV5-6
CASSLGTGYYEQYF
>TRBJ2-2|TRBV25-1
CASSEKGAGELFF
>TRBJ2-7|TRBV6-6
CASSYLRDEQYF
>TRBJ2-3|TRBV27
CASSFLTTRTAETDTQYF
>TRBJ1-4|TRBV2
CAEGQGKEKLFF
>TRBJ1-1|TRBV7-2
CASSLATHTEAFF
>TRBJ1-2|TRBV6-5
CASSYGGGSYGWGYTF
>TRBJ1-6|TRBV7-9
CASSPPNRESNSPLHF
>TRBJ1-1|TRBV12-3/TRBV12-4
CASSFGTNTEAFF
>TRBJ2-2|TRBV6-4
CASSDSGDTGELFF
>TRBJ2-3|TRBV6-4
CASSVRGATDTQYF
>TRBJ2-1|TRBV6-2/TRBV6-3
CASSPTAGFAYNEQFF
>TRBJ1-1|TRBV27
CATKRGVGTEAFF
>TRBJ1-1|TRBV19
CASMPRDSPEAFF
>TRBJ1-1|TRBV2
CASNVGDRGSDTEAFF
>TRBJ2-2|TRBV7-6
CASSPRLENTGELFF
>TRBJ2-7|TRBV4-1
CASSQGVSEQYF
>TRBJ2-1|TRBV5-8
CASSETEFNEQFF
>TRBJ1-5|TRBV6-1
CASSEARGAYQPQHF
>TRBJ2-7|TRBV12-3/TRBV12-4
CASSLTPSEQYF
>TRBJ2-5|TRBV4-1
CASSQDRGYVKETQYF
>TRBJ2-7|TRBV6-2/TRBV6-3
CASSYVAYEQYF
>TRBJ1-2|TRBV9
CASSVALGRGYTF
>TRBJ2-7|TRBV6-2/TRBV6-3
CASSYSRGEQYF
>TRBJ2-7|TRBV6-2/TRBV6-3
CASSYQDESSYEQYF
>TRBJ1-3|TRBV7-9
CASSYRVGNTIYF
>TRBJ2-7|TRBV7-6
CASSLERGVPYEQYF
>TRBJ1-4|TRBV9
CASSEGGSHNEKLFF
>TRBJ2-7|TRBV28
CASSSPWGDPHCYEQYF
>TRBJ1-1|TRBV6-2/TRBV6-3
CASSYSAGEAFF
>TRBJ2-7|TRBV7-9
CASSLTEAGGEQYF
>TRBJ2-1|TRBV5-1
CASSLSNEQFF
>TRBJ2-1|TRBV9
CASSVGSSYNEQFF
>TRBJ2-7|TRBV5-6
CASSSDRGYEQYF
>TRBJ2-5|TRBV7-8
CASSLGALAGGQETQYF
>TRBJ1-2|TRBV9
CASSSEWYNGYTF
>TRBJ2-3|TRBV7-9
CASIRTALLTDTQYF
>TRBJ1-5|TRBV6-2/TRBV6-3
CASSRQGGQPQHF
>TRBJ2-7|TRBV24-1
CATSASGSSRYEQYF
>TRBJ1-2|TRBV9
CASSVATGEINYGYTF
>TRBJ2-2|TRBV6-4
CASSPTGEDTGELFF
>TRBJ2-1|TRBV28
CASSSDDGSYNEQFF
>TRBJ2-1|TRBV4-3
CASSQGLSLLAGKDEQFF
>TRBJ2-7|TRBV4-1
CASSQEFLSGRSYEQYF
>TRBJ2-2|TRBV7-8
CASSQGTGGTGELFF